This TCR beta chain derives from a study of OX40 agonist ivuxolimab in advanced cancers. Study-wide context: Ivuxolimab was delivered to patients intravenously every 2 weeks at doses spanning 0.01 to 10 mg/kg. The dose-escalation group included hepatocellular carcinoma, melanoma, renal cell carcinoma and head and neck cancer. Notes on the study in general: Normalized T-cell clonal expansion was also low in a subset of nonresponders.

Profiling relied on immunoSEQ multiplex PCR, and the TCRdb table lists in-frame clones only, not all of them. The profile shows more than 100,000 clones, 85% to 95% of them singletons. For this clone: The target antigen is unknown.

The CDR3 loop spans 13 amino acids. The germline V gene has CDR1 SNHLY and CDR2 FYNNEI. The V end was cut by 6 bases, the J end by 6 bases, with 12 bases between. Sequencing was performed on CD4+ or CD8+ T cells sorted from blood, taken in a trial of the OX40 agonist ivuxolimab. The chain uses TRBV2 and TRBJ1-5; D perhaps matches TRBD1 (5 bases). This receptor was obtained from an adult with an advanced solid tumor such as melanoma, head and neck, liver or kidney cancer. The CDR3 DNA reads TGTGCCAGCAGGGCTGACAGCGGTCAGCCCCAGCATTTT. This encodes CASRADSGQPQHF.